The T cell receptor beta chain under discussion was sequenced for a study of Tregs in tolerant kidney transplant recipients (dated 2019 in TCRdb). Concerning the study at large: The study used TCRbeta sequencing to identify donor-specific regulatory T cells before combined kidney and bone marrow transplantation, then tracked those cells after transplant. In a few healthy controls, several methods of expanding Tregs specific for an allogeneic donor were compared by TCRbeta repertoire sequencing. Overall study outcomes, separate from this receptor: Because only a small number of patients were included, the study had limitations, and the results will need to be validated in larger populations as well as under other immunosuppression protocols. The most biologically relevant and donor-specific TCRbeta repertoire appeared to be identified by expanding Tregs with activated donor B cells. Biological reproducibility was not directly addressed, though technical replication error appeared minimal.

V loses 3 bases of germline sequence and J loses 5 bases, and the interval between the two ends is 8 bases. From a lookup of the germline V gene (reference sequence), CDR1 and CDR2 are LNHDA and SQIVND. The cysteine opens and the phenylalanine closes a CDR3 of 12 amino acids. Kept here is only the CDR3 DNA, which spans 36 bases and is read in frame from base 1. Thawed PBMCs were FACS-sorted into unstimulated Tregs (CD4+CD25+CD127-), CD4+ non-Tregs (CD4+CD25-), CD4 cells and CD8 cells. Blood from healthy controls was obtained either as purchased buffy coats or from healthy volunteers. Healthy control blood was processed by Ficoll density gradient to PBMCs and cryopreserved; patient PBMCs were collected before and after transplant. Regarding this clone: It lacks a known antigen. The sample holds no much larger clone one base away, and base qualities are not on file.

For TCRbeta CDR3 sequencing, genomic DNA from the sorted cells was extracted using the QIAGEN DNeasy Blood and Tissue Kit. High-throughput TCRbeta CDR3 sequencing, including PCR amplification with bias correction and internal controls, was performed commercially through immunoSEQ. For the original study's pipeline: A unique productive TCRbeta sequence was defined by the CDR3 nucleotide sequence when primers matched, and otherwise by the CDR3 amino acid sequence together with the Vbeta and Jbeta genes. As a correction for sorting error, sequences shared between sorted populations at a frequency ratio of 2:1 or less were discarded, and the remaining shared sequences were assigned to the higher population. Sequences were defined as donor-reactive when expanded at least 5-fold in CFSE-low cells versus unstimulated cells and present at a frequency of at least 0.01% in CFSE-low cells. Jensen-Shannon divergence, calculated on the top 100 TCRbeta sequences ranked by frequency, was used to quantify repertoire divergence. For samples with multiple sequencing runs, sorting error was corrected in each run separately before the runs were combined. TCRdb's version of the immuneACCESS table is confined to in-frame rearrangements and falls short of the full clone set. An unresolved V gene accounts for under half of the shortfall where checked; the remainder is of unknown origin. That table gives V, J and clone size, and the DNA gave D and trimming. This sample is represented by some 55,000 clones; around four fifths of them were singletons. Jointly, the top ten make up roughly 5.2% of the sample.

Source material: CD4+ T cells from blood. This clonotype originated in a human donor in good health. The rearranged chain carries TRBV19 and TRBJ2-7; the D gene assignment is ambiguous. The CDR3 reads as follows: CASSMIRDEQYF. In nucleotides, the sequence is TGTGCCAGTAGTATGATCCGGGACGAGCAGTACTTC.